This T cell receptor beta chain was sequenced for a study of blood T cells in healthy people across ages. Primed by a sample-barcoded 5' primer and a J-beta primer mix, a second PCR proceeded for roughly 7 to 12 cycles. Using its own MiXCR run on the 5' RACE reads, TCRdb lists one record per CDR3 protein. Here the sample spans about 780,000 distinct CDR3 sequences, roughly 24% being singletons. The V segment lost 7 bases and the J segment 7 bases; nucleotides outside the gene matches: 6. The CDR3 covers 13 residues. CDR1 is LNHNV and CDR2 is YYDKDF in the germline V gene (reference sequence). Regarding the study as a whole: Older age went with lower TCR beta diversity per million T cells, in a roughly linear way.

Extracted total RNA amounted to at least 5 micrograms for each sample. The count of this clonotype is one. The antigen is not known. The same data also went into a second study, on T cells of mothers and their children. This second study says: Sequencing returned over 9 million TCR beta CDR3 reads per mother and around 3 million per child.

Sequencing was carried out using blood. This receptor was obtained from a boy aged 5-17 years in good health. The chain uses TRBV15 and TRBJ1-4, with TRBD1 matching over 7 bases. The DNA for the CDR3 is TGTGCCACCAAACAGGGGCGGCGTGAAAAACTGTTTTTT. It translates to CATKQGRREKLFF.